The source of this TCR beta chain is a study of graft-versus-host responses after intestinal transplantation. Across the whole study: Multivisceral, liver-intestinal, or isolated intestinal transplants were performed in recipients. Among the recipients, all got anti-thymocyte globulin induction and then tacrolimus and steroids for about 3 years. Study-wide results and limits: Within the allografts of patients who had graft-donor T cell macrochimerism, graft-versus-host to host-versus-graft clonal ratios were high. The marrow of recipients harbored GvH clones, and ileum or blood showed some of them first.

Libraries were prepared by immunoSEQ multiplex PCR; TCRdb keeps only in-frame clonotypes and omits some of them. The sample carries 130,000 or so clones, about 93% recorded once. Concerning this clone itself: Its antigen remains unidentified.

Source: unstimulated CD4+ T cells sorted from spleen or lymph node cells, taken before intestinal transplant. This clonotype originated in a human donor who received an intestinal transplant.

The CDR3 is CASSSPRGYEQYF. The CDR3 coding sequence is TGTGCCAGCAGTTCCCCACGGGGCTACGAGCAGTACTTC. The chain carries TRBV28 and TRBJ2-7; a possible D gene is TRBD2 (5 bases). This CDR3 spans 13 amino acids. The germline V gene has CDR1 MDHEN and CDR2 SYDVKM. With 4 bases removed from V and 3 bases from J, the gap between germline ends came to 10 bases.